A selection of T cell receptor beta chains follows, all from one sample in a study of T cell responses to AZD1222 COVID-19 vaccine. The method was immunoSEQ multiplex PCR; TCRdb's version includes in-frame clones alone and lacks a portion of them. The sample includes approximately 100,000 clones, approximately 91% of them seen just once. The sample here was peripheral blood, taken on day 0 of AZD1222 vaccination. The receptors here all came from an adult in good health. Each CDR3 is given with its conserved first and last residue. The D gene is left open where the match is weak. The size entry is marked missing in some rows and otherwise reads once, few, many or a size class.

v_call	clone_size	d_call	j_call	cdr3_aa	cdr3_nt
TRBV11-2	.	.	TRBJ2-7	CASSSTGRSYEQYF	TGTGCCAGCAGTTCCACGGGACGTTCCTACGAGCAGTACTTC
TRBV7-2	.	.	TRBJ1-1	CASSLIRGEAFF	TGTGCCAGCAGCTTAATTCGGGGTGAAGCTTTCTTT
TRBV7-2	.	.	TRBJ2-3	CASSLTRSTDTQYF	TGTGCCAGCAGCTTAACCCGGAGCACAGATACGCAGTATTTT
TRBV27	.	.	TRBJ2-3	CASSFDRLTDTQYF	TGTGCCAGCAGTTTTGACAGGCTCACAGATACGCAGTATTTT
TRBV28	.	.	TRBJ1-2	CASSRTPKYGYTF	TGTGCCAGCAGCAGAACGCCAAAGTATGGCTACACCTTC
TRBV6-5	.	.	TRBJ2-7	CASSYSMTYEQYF	TGTGCCAGCAGTTATTCGATGACCTACGAGCAGTACTTC
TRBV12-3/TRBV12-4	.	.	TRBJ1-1	CASSLGGNTEAFF	TGTGCCAGCAGTTTAGGGGGGAACACTGAAGCTTTCTTT
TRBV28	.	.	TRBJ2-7	CASSLTGTNYEQYF	TGTGCCAGCAGTTTGACCGGGACGAACTACGAGCAGTACTTC
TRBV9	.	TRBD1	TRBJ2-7	CASSVTGGSYEQYF	TGTGCCAGCAGCGTAACAGGGGGTTCCTACGAGCAGTACTTC
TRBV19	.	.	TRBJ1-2	CASSPDGANYGYTF	TGTGCCAGTAGTCCGGACGGAGCTAACTATGGCTACACCTTC
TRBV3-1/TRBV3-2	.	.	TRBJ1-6	CASSQDQGYNSPLHF	TGTGCCAGCAGCCAAGATCAGGGTTATAATTCACCCCTCCACTTT
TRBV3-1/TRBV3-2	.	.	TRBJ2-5	CASSQGPREGETQYF	TGTGCCAGCAGCCAAGGGCCTAGGGAAGGAGAGACCCAGTACTTC
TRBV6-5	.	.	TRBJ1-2	CASSPRLLYGYTF	TGTGCCAGCAGTCCCAGGTTACTATATGGCTACACCTTC
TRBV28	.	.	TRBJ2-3	CASSFITSTDTQYF	TGTGCCAGCAGTTTCATAACAAGCACAGATACGCAGTATTTT
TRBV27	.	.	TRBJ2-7	CASSLGLLYEQYF	TGTGCCAGCAGTCTGGGACTGCTCTACGAGCAGTACTTC
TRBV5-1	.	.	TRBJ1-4	CASSDQGSLNEKLFF	TGCGCCAGCAGCGACCAGGGTAGCCTTAATGAAAAACTGTTTTTT
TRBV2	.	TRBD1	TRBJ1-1	CASSLRTGNTEAFF	TGTGCCAGCAGTCTACGGACAGGGAACACTGAAGCTTTCTTT
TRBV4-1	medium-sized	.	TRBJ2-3	CASSVPILQQSTDTQYF	TGCGCCAGCAGCGTACCGATCCTACAACAGAGCACAGATACGCAGTATTTT
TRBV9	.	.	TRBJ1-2	CASSLLPKSGYGYTF	TGTGCCAGCAGCCTTCTACCGAAATCGGGCTATGGCTACACCTTC
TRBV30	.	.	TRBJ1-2	CAWIPHPSYGYTF	TGTGCCTGGATCCCCCACCCCTCTTATGGCTACACCTTC
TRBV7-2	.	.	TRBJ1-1	CASSLKQRNTEAFF	TGTGCCAGCAGCTTAAAGCAGAGGAACACTGAAGCTTTCTTT
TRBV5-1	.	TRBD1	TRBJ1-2	CASSLEGAGGYTF	TGCGCCAGCAGCCTCGAGGGGGCTGGCGGCTACACCTTC
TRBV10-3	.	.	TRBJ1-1	CASSHPKAEAFF	TGTGCCAGCAGCCACCCGAAGGCTGAAGCTTTCTTT
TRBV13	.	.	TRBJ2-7	CASSFGTQTYEQYF	TGTGCCAGCAGCTTTGGGACTCAAACCTACGAGCAGTACTTC
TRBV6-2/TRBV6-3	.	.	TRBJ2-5	CASSYSLASRGQETQYF	TGTGCCAGCAGTTACTCCTTGGCCTCGAGAGGGCAAGAGACCCAGTACTTC
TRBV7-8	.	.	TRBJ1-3	CASSWANTIYF	TGTGCCAGCAGCTGGGCAAACACCATATATTTT